The clone carrying this T cell receptor (beta chain) was seen more than once but under ten times. The data originate from a study of spatial heterogeneity in lung cancer. TCRdb recomputed calls from the 5' RACE reads with MiXCR, one row per CDR3 protein. The data hold about 15,000 distinct CDR3 sequences, with 11% observed a single time. Time point noted: sample taken at primary tumor resection. The input material, whole RNA from tumor, nontumor lung or frozen PBMC, was sequenced unsorted. This CDR3 spans 16 amino acids. Germline CDR1 reads MNHNY; CDR2 reads SVGAGI (reference sequence). Unmatched junction bases numbered 8, after V lost 5 bases and J lost 3 bases.

The J gene is TRBJ2-1, the V gene TRBV6-6; 9 nucleotides align to TRBD2. The origin of this receptor is a female donor with early-stage non-small cell lung cancer. This specimen consisted of PBMCs, obtained at surgery. CDR3 residues: CASSQPAGGFYNEQFF. The CDR3 DNA sequence: TGTGCCAGCAGTCAACCAGCGGGGGGCTTCTACAATGAGCAGTTCTTC.